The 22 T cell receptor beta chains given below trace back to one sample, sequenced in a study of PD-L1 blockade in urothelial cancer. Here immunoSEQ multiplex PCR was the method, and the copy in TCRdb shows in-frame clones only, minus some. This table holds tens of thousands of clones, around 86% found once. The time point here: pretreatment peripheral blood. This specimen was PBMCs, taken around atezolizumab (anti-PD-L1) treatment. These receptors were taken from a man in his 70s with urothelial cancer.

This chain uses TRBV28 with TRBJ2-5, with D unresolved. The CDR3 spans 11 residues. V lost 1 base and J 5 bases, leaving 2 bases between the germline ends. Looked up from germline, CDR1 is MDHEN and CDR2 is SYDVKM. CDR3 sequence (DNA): TGTGCCAGCAGTTTATCGGAGACCCAGTACTTC. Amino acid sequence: CASSLSETQYF.

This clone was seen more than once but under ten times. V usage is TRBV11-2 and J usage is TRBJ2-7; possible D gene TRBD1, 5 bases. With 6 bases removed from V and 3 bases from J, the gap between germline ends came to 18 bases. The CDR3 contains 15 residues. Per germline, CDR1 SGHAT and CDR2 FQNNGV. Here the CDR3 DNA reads TGTGCCAGCAGGTCCCTCCTAAGGGGCTACTACGAGCAGTACTTC. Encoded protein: CASRSLLRGYYEQYF.

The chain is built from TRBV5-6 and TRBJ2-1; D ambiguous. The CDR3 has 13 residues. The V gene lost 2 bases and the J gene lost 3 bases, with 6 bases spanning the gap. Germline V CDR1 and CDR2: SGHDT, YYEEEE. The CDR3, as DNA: TGTGCCAGCAGCTTCGTATTCTACAATGAGCAGTTCTTC. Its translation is CASSFVFYNEQFF.

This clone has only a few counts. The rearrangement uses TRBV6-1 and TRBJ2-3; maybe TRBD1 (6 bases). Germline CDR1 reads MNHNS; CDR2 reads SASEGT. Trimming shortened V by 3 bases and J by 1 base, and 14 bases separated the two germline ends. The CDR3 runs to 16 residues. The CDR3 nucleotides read TGTGCCAGCAGTGATTCCTGGGGGCGGGGCACAGATACGCAGTATTTT. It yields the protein CASSDSWGRGTDTQYF.

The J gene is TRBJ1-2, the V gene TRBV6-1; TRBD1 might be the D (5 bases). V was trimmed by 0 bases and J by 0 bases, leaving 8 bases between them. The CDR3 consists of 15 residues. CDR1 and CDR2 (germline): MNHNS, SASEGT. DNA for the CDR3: TGTGCCAGCAGTGAAGCGGACACTCCTAACTATGGCTACACCTTC. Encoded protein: CASSEADTPNYGYTF.

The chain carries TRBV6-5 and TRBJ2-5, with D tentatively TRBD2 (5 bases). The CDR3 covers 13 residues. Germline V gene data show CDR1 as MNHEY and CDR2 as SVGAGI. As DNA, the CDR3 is TGTGCATCCGGAGGCAGGAGACAAGAGACCCAGTACTTC. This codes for CASGGRRQETQYF.

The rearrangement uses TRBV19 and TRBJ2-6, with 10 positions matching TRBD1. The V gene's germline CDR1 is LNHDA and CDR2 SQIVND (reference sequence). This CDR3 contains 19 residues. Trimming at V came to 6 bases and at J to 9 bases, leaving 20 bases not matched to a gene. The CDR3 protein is CASSSVRNSDRGGINVLTF. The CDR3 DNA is TGTGCCAGTAGCTCGGTTCGGAACTCGGACAGGGGGGGCATCAACGTCCTGACTTTC.

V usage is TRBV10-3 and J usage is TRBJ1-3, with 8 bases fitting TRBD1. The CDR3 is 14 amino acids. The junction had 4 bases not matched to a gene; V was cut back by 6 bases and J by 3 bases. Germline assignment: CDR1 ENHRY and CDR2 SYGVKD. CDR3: CAISGQGFGNTIYF. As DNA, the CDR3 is TGTGCCATCAGCGGACAGGGCTTTGGAAACACCATATATTTT.

CDR3 in amino acids: CASSPRGTDTQYF. The CDR3 bases are TGTGCCAGCTCACCCAGGGGAACAGATACGCAGTATTTT. This chain uses TRBV18 with TRBJ2-3, with D possibly matching TRBD1 (6 bases). The V gene's germline CDR1 is KGHSH and CDR2 LQKENI. V shed 3 bases and J shed 3 bases, with 7 bases lying between them. The CDR3 is 13 residues long.

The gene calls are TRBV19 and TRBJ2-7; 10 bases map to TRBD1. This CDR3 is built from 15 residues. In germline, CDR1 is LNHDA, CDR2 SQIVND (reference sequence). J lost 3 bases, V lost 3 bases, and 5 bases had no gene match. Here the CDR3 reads CASSMGQGKDYEQYF. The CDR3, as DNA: TGTGCCAGTAGTATGGGACAGGGGAAGGACTACGAGCAGTACTTC.

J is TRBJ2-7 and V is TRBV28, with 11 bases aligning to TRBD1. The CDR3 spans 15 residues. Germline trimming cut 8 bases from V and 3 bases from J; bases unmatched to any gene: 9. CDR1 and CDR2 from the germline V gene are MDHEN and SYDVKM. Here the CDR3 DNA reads TGTGCCAGCGGAAAAGGGGGGACAGGGGGCTACGAGCAGTACTTC. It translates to CASGKGGTGGYEQYF.

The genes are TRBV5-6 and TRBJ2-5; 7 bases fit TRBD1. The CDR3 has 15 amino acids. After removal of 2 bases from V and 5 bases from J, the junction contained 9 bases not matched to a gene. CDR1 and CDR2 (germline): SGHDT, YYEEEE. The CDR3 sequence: CASSFEVTGTETQYF. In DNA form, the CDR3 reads TGTGCCAGCAGCTTCGAGGTGACAGGGACCGAGACCCAGTACTTC. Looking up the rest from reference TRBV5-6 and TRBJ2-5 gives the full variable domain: DAGVTQSPTHLIKTRGQQVTLRCSPKSGHDTVSWYQQALGQGPQFIFQYYEEEERQRGNFPDRFSGHQFPNYSSELNVNALLLGDSALYLCASSFEVTGTETQYFGPGTRLLVL.

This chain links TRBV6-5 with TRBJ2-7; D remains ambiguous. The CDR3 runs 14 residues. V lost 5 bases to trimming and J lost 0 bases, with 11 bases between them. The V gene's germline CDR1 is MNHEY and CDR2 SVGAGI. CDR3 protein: CASSQRLGSYEQYF. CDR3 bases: TGTGCCAGCAGTCAGCGACTGGGCTCCTACGAGCAGTACTTC.

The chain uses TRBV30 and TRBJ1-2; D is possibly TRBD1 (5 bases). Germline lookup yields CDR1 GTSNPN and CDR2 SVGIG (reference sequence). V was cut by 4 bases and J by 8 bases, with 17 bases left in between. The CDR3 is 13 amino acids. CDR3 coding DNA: TGTGCCTGGACACCAGGGCCCGCCGCGGGCTACACCTTC. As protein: CAWTPGPAAGYTF.

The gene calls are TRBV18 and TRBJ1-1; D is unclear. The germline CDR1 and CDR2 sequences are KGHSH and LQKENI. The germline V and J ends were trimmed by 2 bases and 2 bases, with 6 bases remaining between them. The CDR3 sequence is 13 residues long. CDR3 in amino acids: CASSPDTNTEAFF. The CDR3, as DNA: TGTGCCAGCTCACCAGACACCAACACTGAAGCTTTCTTT.

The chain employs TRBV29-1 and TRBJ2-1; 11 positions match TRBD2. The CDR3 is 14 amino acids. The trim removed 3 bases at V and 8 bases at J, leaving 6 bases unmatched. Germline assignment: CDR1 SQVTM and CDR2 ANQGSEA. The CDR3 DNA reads TGCAGCGTTGAGACTAGCGGGATTTGGGATGAGCAGTTCTTC. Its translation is CSVETSGIWDEQFF.

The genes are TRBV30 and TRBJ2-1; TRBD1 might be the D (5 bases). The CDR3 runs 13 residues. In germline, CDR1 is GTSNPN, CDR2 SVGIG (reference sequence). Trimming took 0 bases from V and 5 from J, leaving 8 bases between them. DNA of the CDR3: TGTGCCTGGAGTGTGGACACTAACAATGAGCAGTTCTTC. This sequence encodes CAWSVDTNNEQFF.

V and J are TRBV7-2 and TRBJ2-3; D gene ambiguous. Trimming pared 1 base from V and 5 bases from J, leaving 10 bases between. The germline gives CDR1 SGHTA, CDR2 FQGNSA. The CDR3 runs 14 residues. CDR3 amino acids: CASSLEVRQDTQYF. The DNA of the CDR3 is TGTGCCAGCAGCTTAGAGGTCAGGCAAGATACGCAGTATTTT.

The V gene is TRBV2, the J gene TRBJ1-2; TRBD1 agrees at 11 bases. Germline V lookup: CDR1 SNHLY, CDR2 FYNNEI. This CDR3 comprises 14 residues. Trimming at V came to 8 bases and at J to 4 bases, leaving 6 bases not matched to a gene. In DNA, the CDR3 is TGTGCCAGCGACCGGGACAGGGGGTCCTATGGCTACACCTTC. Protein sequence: CASDRDRGSYGYTF.

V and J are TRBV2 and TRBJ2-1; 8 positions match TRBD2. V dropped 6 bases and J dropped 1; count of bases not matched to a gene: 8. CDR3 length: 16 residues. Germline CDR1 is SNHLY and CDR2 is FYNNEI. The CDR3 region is CASSPRTSRSYNEQFF. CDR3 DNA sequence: TGTGCCAGCAGCCCCAGGACTAGCCGATCCTACAATGAGCAGTTCTTC.

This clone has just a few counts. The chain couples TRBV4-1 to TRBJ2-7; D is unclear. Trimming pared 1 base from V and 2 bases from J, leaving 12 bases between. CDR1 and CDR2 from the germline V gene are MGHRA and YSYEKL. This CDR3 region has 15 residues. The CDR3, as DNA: TGCGCCAGCAGCCAAGTCGTTGGAGTTCCCTACGAGCAGTACTTC. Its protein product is CASSQVVGVPYEQYF.

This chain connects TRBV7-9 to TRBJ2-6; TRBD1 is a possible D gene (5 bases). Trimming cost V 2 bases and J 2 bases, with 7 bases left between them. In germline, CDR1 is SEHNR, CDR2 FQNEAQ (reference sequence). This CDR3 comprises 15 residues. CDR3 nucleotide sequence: TGTGCCAGCAGCTTACAGGGTGCTGGGGCCAACGTCCTGACTTTC. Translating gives CASSLQGAGANVLTF.